These T cell receptor beta chains were read from a single sample in a study of blood T cell repertoires in COVID-19. Sequencing used immunoSEQ multiplex PCR; TCRdb keeps in-frame clones, though not all of them. The sample holds over 80,000 clones, about 90% seen once. Sequencing was carried out using peripheral blood. Receptors were obtained from a human donor in a cohort sampled during active COVID-19. CDR3s leave out the opening cysteine and the closing phenylalanine or tryptophan. Size is omitted from some rows. Given values are once, few, many or a class for expanded clones.

clone size: .
V gene: TRBV2
J gene: TRBJ1-5
CDR3 protein: ASSGARLFGNQPQH

clone size: .
V gene: TRBV9
J gene: TRBJ2-1
CDR3 protein: ASSLSGSRVDEQF

clone size: few
V gene: TRBV10-1
J gene: TRBJ2-4
CDR3 protein: ASLPVAGQAKNIQY

clone size: .
V gene: TRBV11-2
J gene: TRBJ2-5
CDR3 protein: ASSPLAARTHQETQY

clone size: .
V gene: TRBV7-9
J gene: TRBJ2-3
CDR3 protein: ASEGTSVLDTQY

clone size: .
V gene: TRBV6-6
J gene: TRBJ2-7
CDR3 protein: ASSSYRGINEQY

clone size: .
V gene: TRBV6-6
J gene: TRBJ2-1
CDR3 protein: ASSYPGGSSNEQF

clone size: .
V gene: TRBV5-1
J gene: TRBJ1-1
CDR3 protein: ASSSPGENTEAF

clone size: .
V gene: TRBV5-1
J gene: TRBJ2-1
CDR3 protein: ASSPGWGSGKDNEQF

clone size: .
V gene: TRBV24-1
J gene: TRBJ2-7
CDR3 protein: ATSDSRGQKRNRLNSYEQY

clone size: .
V gene: TRBV7-9
J gene: TRBJ2-7
CDR3 protein: ASSSGRALLYEQY

clone size: .
V gene: TRBV23-1
J gene: TRBJ2-5
CDR3 protein: ASSHMGLAGGACETQY

clone size: once
V gene: TRBV28
J gene: .
CDR3 protein: ASSFGTGFEQY

clone size: .
V gene: TRBV20-1
J gene: TRBJ2-7
CDR3 protein: SASPRQGYEQY

clone size: once
V gene: TRBV23-1
J gene: TRBJ1-3
CDR3 protein: ASSQSGGPSSGNTIY

clone size: .
V gene: TRBV7-2
J gene: TRBJ2-1
CDR3 protein: ASSPVAGANNEQF

clone size: .
V gene: TRBV6-6
J gene: TRBJ2-7
CDR3 protein: ASSYRRTGFTYEQY

clone size: .
V gene: TRBV12-5
J gene: TRBJ2-2
CDR3 protein: ASGLVRTGEFVTGELF

clone size: .
V gene: TRBV7-9
J gene: TRBJ1-3
CDR3 protein: ASSPQGNTIY

clone size: .
V gene: TRBV15
J gene: TRBJ1-2
CDR3 protein: ATSRTSGGFYGYT

clone size: .
V gene: TRBV21-1
J gene: TRBJ2-2
CDR3 protein: ASSKGVGVTGELF

clone size: .
V gene: TRBV5-1
J gene: TRBJ2-1
CDR3 protein: ASSSINTGSGEQF

clone size: .
V gene: TRBV7-6
J gene: TRBJ1-5
CDR3 protein: ASSEGQPSQPQH

clone size: .
V gene: TRBV6-1
J gene: TRBJ2-5
CDR3 protein: ASSDSGARETQY

clone size: .
V gene: TRBV27
J gene: TRBJ2-5
CDR3 protein: ASSPSGLAGGLGETQY

clone size: .
V gene: TRBV18
J gene: TRBJ2-5
CDR3 protein: ASSPGAEKKETQY

clone size: .
V gene: TRBV3-1/TRBV3-2
J gene: TRBJ1-4
CDR3 protein: ASSPSLNEKLF

clone size: .
V gene: TRBV4-2
J gene: TRBJ1-2
CDR3 protein: ASSQVLSDGYT

clone size: .
V gene: TRBV6-6
J gene: TRBJ1-5
CDR3 protein: ASSYGGGVNQPQH

clone size: .
V gene: TRBV24-1
J gene: TRBJ2-1
CDR3 protein: ATSDVSAGGSYNEQF

clone size: .
V gene: TRBV6-5
J gene: TRBJ2-5
CDR3 protein: ASRDWETQY

clone size: .
V gene: TRBV5-4
J gene: TRBJ2-1
CDR3 protein: ASSLGDREDYNEQF

clone size: few
V gene: TRBV28
J gene: TRBJ1-5
CDR3 protein: ASTETFGVNQPQH

clone size: once
V gene: TRBV7-3
J gene: TRBJ2-1
CDR3 protein: ASSLEFQGVEQF

clone size: .
V gene: TRBV29-1
J gene: TRBJ2-7
CDR3 protein: SATGQPGSYEQY

clone size: .
V gene: TRBV19
J gene: TRBJ2-6
CDR3 protein: ASSTSGTFRNVLT

clone size: .
V gene: TRBV24-1
J gene: TRBJ2-1
CDR3 protein: ATSEQGEAYNEQF

clone size: .
V gene: TRBV5-4
J gene: TRBJ2-1
CDR3 protein: ASSYSGRFPTNEQF

clone size: .
V gene: TRBV5-4
J gene: TRBJ2-3
CDR3 protein: ASSAGTGSTDTQY

clone size: .
V gene: TRBV29-1
J gene: TRBJ1-5
CDR3 protein: SVAGQGNQPQH